A selection of T cell receptor beta chains follows, all from one sample in a study of radiotherapy plus CTLA-4 blockade in lung cancer. Clones were sequenced by immunoSEQ multiplex PCR, and TCRdb holds only the in-frame ones, with some missing. The sample consists of over 100,000 clones, about 90% of them appearing once. Source: peripheral blood, taken from a patient treated with radiotherapy plus ipilimumab. Source of these receptors: a human donor with non-small cell lung cancer that progressed on radiotherapy plus ipilimumab. The CDR3 runs from the conserved cysteine through the conserved F or W. A D gene is named only where the DNA matches it firmly. A clone size is listed for some rows: how often the clone was seen (once, few, many), or a class if it is expanded.

v_call: TRBV15
d_call: .
j_call: TRBJ2-1
clone_size: .
cdr3_nt: TGTGCCACCAGCAGAGGTGGCATCAACAATGAGCAGTTCTTC
cdr3_aa: CATSRGGINNEQFF

v_call: TRBV30
d_call: TRBD1
j_call: TRBJ1-5
clone_size: .
cdr3_nt: TGTGCCTGGAGTACAGGGGGCCTTCAGCCCCAGCATTTT
cdr3_aa: CAWSTGGLQPQHF

v_call: TRBV5-1
d_call: TRBD2
j_call: TRBJ2-1
clone_size: once
cdr3_nt: TGCGCCAGCAGCCCCCCCGGGACTAGCGGGATAGATGAGCAGTTCTTC
cdr3_aa: CASSPPGTSGIDEQFF

v_call: TRBV11-3
d_call: .
j_call: TRBJ2-1
clone_size: .
cdr3_nt: TGTGCCAGCAGCTTAGTCTCACTGACAAAGGGCAATGAGCAGTTCTTC
cdr3_aa: CASSLVSLTKGNEQFF

v_call: TRBV5-1
d_call: TRBD1
j_call: TRBJ2-5
clone_size: once
cdr3_nt: TGCGCCAGCAGCCCGGGGACAGGGGGCCTCAAGGAGACCCAGTACTTC
cdr3_aa: CASSPGTGGLKETQYF

v_call: TRBV10-3
d_call: .
j_call: TRBJ2-3
clone_size: .
cdr3_nt: TGTGCCATCAGGGGCGCGGCAGGGGACACAGATACGCAGTATTTT
cdr3_aa: CAIRGAAGDTDTQYF

v_call: TRBV5-1
d_call: .
j_call: TRBJ2-5
clone_size: .
cdr3_nt: TGCGCCAGCAGCTCCCGGACGCTCCAACGAGAGACCCAGTACTTC
cdr3_aa: CASSSRTLQRETQYF

v_call: TRBV28
d_call: .
j_call: TRBJ2-1
clone_size: .
cdr3_nt: TGTGCCAGCAGCACCCCCACTGCGTCTCCTTCCTACAATGAGCAGTTCTTC
cdr3_aa: CASSTPTASPSYNEQFF

v_call: TRBV19
d_call: .
j_call: TRBJ2-2
clone_size: .
cdr3_nt: TGTGCCAGTAGAGCTTTCGACACCGGGGAGCTGTTTTTT
cdr3_aa: CASRAFDTGELFF

v_call: TRBV6-1
d_call: .
j_call: TRBJ1-5
clone_size: .
cdr3_nt: TGTGCCAGCAGACTTAATCAGCCCCAGCATTTT
cdr3_aa: CASRLNQPQHF

v_call: TRBV27
d_call: .
j_call: TRBJ1-4
clone_size: .
cdr3_nt: TGTGCCAGCAGTTTCACAGGTCGACTCGGACCCAATGAAAAACTGTTTTTT
cdr3_aa: CASSFTGRLGPNEKLFF

v_call: TRBV6-6
d_call: .
j_call: TRBJ2-3
clone_size: .
cdr3_nt: TGTGCCAGCAGTCCACGTAGTCAGGTGATCACAGATACGCAGTATTTT
cdr3_aa: CASSPRSQVITDTQYF

v_call: TRBV2
d_call: .
j_call: TRBJ1-2
clone_size: once
cdr3_nt: TGTGCCAGCAGTGAAGCAGAGGCAGGGCCATATGGCTACACCTTC
cdr3_aa: CASSEAEAGPYGYTF

v_call: TRBV15
d_call: TRBD2
j_call: TRBJ2-1
clone_size: .
cdr3_nt: TGTGCCACCAGCAGGTCGCTAGCGGGAGGATCGAATGAGCAGTTCTTC
cdr3_aa: CATSRSLAGGSNEQFF

v_call: TRBV7-8
d_call: TRBD2
j_call: TRBJ2-5
clone_size: once
cdr3_nt: TGTGCCAGCAGCTTAGGGGCTAGCGGGGTACAAGAGACCCAGTACTTC
cdr3_aa: CASSLGASGVQETQYF

v_call: TRBV7-2
d_call: .
j_call: TRBJ1-1
clone_size: .
cdr3_nt: TGTGCCAGCAGCCCCCGACCCCAAGGGAGGACTGAAGCTTTCTTT
cdr3_aa: CASSPRPQGRTEAFF

v_call: TRBV21-1
d_call: .
j_call: TRBJ2-3
clone_size: once
cdr3_nt: TGTGCCACCAAGGGAGACAGGCACACAGATACGCAGTATTTT
cdr3_aa: CATKGDRHTDTQYF

v_call: TRBV6-6
d_call: TRBD1
j_call: TRBJ1-1
clone_size: .
cdr3_nt: TGTGCCAGCAGTTGGGGGACAGGGTCAACTGAAGCTTTCTTT
cdr3_aa: CASSWGTGSTEAFF

v_call: TRBV11-2
d_call: .
j_call: TRBJ2-7
clone_size: .
cdr3_nt: TGTGCCAGCAGCTTAGTTGGGTACGAGCAGTACTTC
cdr3_aa: CASSLVGYEQYF

v_call: TRBV9
d_call: .
j_call: TRBJ2-3
clone_size: .
cdr3_nt: TGTGCCAGCAGCCCCCGGGGGCTAGCCGGAGCTAGCACAGATACGCAGTATTTT
cdr3_aa: CASSPRGLAGASTDTQYF

v_call: TRBV2
d_call: TRBD1
j_call: TRBJ2-7
clone_size: .
cdr3_nt: TGTGCCAGCAGCCAGGGACAGGGAAACTACGAGCAGTACTTC
cdr3_aa: CASSQGQGNYEQYF

v_call: TRBV29-1
d_call: .
j_call: TRBJ2-7
clone_size: .
cdr3_nt: TGCAGCGTTGTTTCGCAGGGGCTGGACGAGCAGTACTTC
cdr3_aa: CSVVSQGLDEQYF

v_call: TRBV13
d_call: .
j_call: TRBJ2-7
clone_size: .
cdr3_nt: TGTGCCAGCAGCCCGCTCACAGGCTACGAGCAGTACTTC
cdr3_aa: CASSPLTGYEQYF

v_call: TRBV2
d_call: .
j_call: TRBJ2-7
clone_size: .
cdr3_nt: TGTGCCAGCAGTGCCTTAGGGGACTCCGAGCAGTACTTC
cdr3_aa: CASSALGDSEQYF

v_call: TRBV29-1
d_call: .
j_call: TRBJ2-1
clone_size: .
cdr3_nt: TGCAGCGCCGAGGACAAGACAGGATCCGATGAGCAGTTCTTC
cdr3_aa: CSAEDKTGSDEQFF

v_call: TRBV5-1
d_call: .
j_call: TRBJ2-2
clone_size: .
cdr3_nt: TGCGCCAGCAGCGTCTCTGGGACCGGGGAGCTGTTTTTT
cdr3_aa: CASSVSGTGELFF

v_call: TRBV2
d_call: .
j_call: TRBJ1-4
clone_size: .
cdr3_nt: TGTGCCAGCAGTGAAAGGGGACACTCAACTAATGAAAAACTGTTTTTT
cdr3_aa: CASSERGHSTNEKLFF

v_call: TRBV7-8
d_call: TRBD1
j_call: TRBJ1-2
clone_size: .
cdr3_nt: TGTGCCAGCAGCTTAGGGGGACAGGGTACGCTATATGGCTACACCTTC
cdr3_aa: CASSLGGQGTLYGYTF

v_call: TRBV7-2
d_call: .
j_call: TRBJ2-1
clone_size: .
cdr3_nt: TGTGCCAGCAGCCCCGGAGGTGGGAGCGTAAATGAGCAGTTCTTC
cdr3_aa: CASSPGGGSVNEQFF

v_call: TRBV5-1
d_call: TRBD2
j_call: TRBJ2-3
clone_size: .
cdr3_nt: TGCGCCAGCAGCTCCGCCGGGACTAGCCCAACAGATACGCAGTATTTT
cdr3_aa: CASSSAGTSPTDTQYF

v_call: TRBV11-3
d_call: .
j_call: TRBJ2-1
clone_size: .
cdr3_nt: TGTGCCAGCAGCTCCCAAGTTAACAATGAGCAGTTCTTC
cdr3_aa: CASSSQVNNEQFF

v_call: TRBV6-5
d_call: TRBD2
j_call: TRBJ2-1
clone_size: .
cdr3_nt: TGTGCCAGCAGTTCCAGTGGCGGGAGTTGGTATGAGCAGTTCTTC
cdr3_aa: CASSSSGGSWYEQFF

v_call: TRBV18
d_call: TRBD1
j_call: TRBJ1-1
clone_size: .
cdr3_nt: TGTGCCAGCTCACCTGGACAGGGTGGGACTGAAGCTTTCTTT
cdr3_aa: CASSPGQGGTEAFF

v_call: TRBV27
d_call: TRBD1
j_call: TRBJ1-4
clone_size: .
cdr3_nt: TGTGCCAGCAGTTTATCCCGGGACAGGGATGAAAAACTGTTTTTT
cdr3_aa: CASSLSRDRDEKLFF

v_call: TRBV7-9
d_call: .
j_call: TRBJ1-1
clone_size: .
cdr3_nt: TGTGCCAGCAGCTACGACGCGAGGACTGAAGCTTTCTTT
cdr3_aa: CASSYDARTEAFF

v_call: TRBV25-1
d_call: TRBD1
j_call: TRBJ2-7
clone_size: .
cdr3_nt: TGTGCCAGCAGTGGGGGACAGGGGGCTTATGAGCAGTACTTC
cdr3_aa: CASSGGQGAYEQYF

v_call: TRBV5-1
d_call: TRBD2
j_call: TRBJ2-1
clone_size: .
cdr3_nt: TGCGCCAGCAGCTTGGTACTAGCGGGGACGAGCTCCTACAATGAGCAGTTCTTC
cdr3_aa: CASSLVLAGTSSYNEQFF

v_call: TRBV18
d_call: .
j_call: TRBJ2-5
clone_size: .
cdr3_nt: TGTGCCAGCTCACCGGGGATTCAAGAGACCCAGTACTTC
cdr3_aa: CASSPGIQETQYF

v_call: TRBV4-1
d_call: TRBD2
j_call: TRBJ2-7
clone_size: .
cdr3_nt: TGCGCCAGCAGCCAAGCGACTAGCGGGAAGAGAAAGCAGTACTTC
cdr3_aa: CASSQATSGKRKQYF

v_call: TRBV5-8
d_call: .
j_call: TRBJ2-1
clone_size: .
cdr3_nt: TGTGCCAGCAGCTTTTCAATCGAGCAGTTCTTC
cdr3_aa: CASSFSIEQFF

v_call: TRBV5-1
d_call: TRBD1
j_call: TRBJ1-1
clone_size: .
cdr3_nt: TGCGCCAGCAGCTTAAGAACAGGGGCCCAGAACACTGAAGCTTTCTTT
cdr3_aa: CASSLRTGAQNTEAFF

v_call: TRBV30
d_call: .
j_call: TRBJ2-3
clone_size: .
cdr3_nt: TGTGCCTGGAGCGGGCCCACAGATACGCAGTATTTT
cdr3_aa: CAWSGPTDTQYF

v_call: TRBV5-1
d_call: TRBD2
j_call: TRBJ2-2
clone_size: .
cdr3_nt: TGCGCCAGCAGCGCGGGGGGACTAGGTCGAACCGGGGAGCTGTTTTTT
cdr3_aa: CASSAGGLGRTGELFF

v_call: TRBV5-1
d_call: TRBD1
j_call: TRBJ2-7
clone_size: once
cdr3_nt: TGCGCCAGCAGCTCTGGGGACAGCCTTTCCTACGAGCAGTACTTC
cdr3_aa: CASSSGDSLSYEQYF

v_call: TRBV10-2
d_call: .
j_call: TRBJ2-7
clone_size: .
cdr3_nt: TGCGCCAGCACCCCCGGGGATGCTTACGAGCAGTACTTC
cdr3_aa: CASTPGDAYEQYF

v_call: TRBV6-1
d_call: .
j_call: TRBJ1-2
clone_size: .
cdr3_nt: TGTGCCAGCAGTGAAGCGCAAGGGGCGAGGTATGGCTACACCTTC
cdr3_aa: CASSEAQGARYGYTF

v_call: TRBV4-2
d_call: .
j_call: TRBJ2-6
clone_size: .
cdr3_nt: TGTGCCAGCAGCCAGCCGGAAGCTGGGGCCAACGTCCTGACTTTC
cdr3_aa: CASSQPEAGANVLTF

v_call: TRBV2
d_call: .
j_call: TRBJ1-1
clone_size: .
cdr3_nt: TGTGCCAGCAGTGAAGAGGCGAACACTGAAGCCTTCTTT
cdr3_aa: CASSEEANTEAFF

v_call: TRBV19
d_call: .
j_call: TRBJ2-7
clone_size: .
cdr3_nt: TGTGCCAGTACCGATTCGAGCATTTCCTACGAGCAGTACTTC
cdr3_aa: CASTDSSISYEQYF

v_call: TRBV19
d_call: .
j_call: TRBJ2-3
clone_size: .
cdr3_nt: TGTGCCAGTAAACGACTATACACAGATACGCAGTATTTT
cdr3_aa: CASKRLYTDTQYF

v_call: TRBV9
d_call: .
j_call: TRBJ2-1
clone_size: .
cdr3_nt: TGTGCCAGCAGCGCGGTCGGTGATGAGCAGTTCTTC
cdr3_aa: CASSAVGDEQFF

v_call: TRBV9
d_call: .
j_call: TRBJ2-1
clone_size: .
cdr3_nt: TGTGCCAGCAGCACCCGGACAGCCCAGCCCTACAATGAGCAGTTCTTC
cdr3_aa: CASSTRTAQPYNEQFF

v_call: TRBV6-6
d_call: .
j_call: TRBJ2-3
clone_size: .
cdr3_nt: TGTGCCAGCCGGACGGCTAGCACAGATACGCAGTATTTT
cdr3_aa: CASRTASTDTQYF

v_call: TRBV7-9
d_call: .
j_call: TRBJ1-2
clone_size: .
cdr3_nt: TGTGCCAGCAGCTTAGCAACCGGACTAGAGGGCTACACCTTC
cdr3_aa: CASSLATGLEGYTF

v_call: TRBV9
d_call: TRBD1
j_call: TRBJ1-2
clone_size: .
cdr3_nt: TGTGCCAGCAGCGGACAGGGACGGGGCTACACCTTC
cdr3_aa: CASSGQGRGYTF

v_call: TRBV5-1
d_call: TRBD2
j_call: TRBJ2-3
clone_size: .
cdr3_nt: TGCGCCAGCAGCTTGGGTGGACTAGCGGGAACGGATACGCAGTATTTT
cdr3_aa: CASSLGGLAGTDTQYF

v_call: TRBV11-2
d_call: .
j_call: TRBJ1-2
clone_size: .
cdr3_nt: TGTGCCAGTTCCCGGGCCCCCGGCCGCTATGGCTACACCTTC
cdr3_aa: CASSRAPGRYGYTF

v_call: TRBV28
d_call: .
j_call: TRBJ1-2
clone_size: .
cdr3_nt: TGTGCCAGCAGTCAAGGAAGGTTGGGCTATGGCTACACCTTC
cdr3_aa: CASSQGRLGYGYTF

v_call: TRBV5-1
d_call: TRBD1
j_call: TRBJ2-3
clone_size: .
cdr3_nt: TGCGCCAGCAGCTTGCAGGGGGCCCCCACAGATACGCAGTATTTT
cdr3_aa: CASSLQGAPTDTQYF